What follows is one T cell receptor (beta chain) and its context. Pooling was applied to second doses at about 4 or about 12 weeks. Generated by immunoSEQ multiplex PCR, the TCRdb table keeps only in-frame clones and is missing some. The table shows 75,000 to 95,000 clones, with about 85% occurring only once. Trimming removed 3 bases from V and 7 bases from J, with 19 bases in between. This CDR3 is built from 16 residues. Germline CDR1 PRHDT, CDR2 FYEKMQ (reference sequence). This specimen comes from a study of T cell responses to AZD1222 COVID-19 vaccine. This TCR was recovered from an adult who received the AZD1222 COVID-19 vaccine. Material: peripheral blood, obtained 28 days after the second AZD1222 dose. V is TRBV13 and J is TRBJ2-1; D might be TRBD1 (5 bases). CDR3 protein: CASSFGLRQGKNEQFF. The DNA of the CDR3 is TGTGCCAGCAGCTTCGGCCTGAGGCAGGGTAAAAATGAGCAGTTCTTC.